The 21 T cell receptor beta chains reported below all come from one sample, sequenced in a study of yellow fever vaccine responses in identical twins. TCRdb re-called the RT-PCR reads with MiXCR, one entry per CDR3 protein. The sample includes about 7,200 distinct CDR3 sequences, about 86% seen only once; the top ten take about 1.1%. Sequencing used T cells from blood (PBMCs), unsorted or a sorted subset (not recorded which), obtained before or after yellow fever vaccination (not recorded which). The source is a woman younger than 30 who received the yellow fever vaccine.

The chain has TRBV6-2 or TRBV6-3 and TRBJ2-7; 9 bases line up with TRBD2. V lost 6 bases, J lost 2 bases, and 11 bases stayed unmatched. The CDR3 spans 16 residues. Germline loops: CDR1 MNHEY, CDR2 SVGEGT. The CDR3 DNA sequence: TGTGCCAGCAGATCGCCGGGACTAGCTACAACCTACGAGCAGTACTTC. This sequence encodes CASRSPGLATTYEQYF.

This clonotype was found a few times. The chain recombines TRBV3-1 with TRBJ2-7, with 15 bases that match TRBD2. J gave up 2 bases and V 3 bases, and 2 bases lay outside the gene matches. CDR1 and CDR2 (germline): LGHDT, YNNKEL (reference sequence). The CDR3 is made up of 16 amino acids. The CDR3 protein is CASSQGLAGGAYEQYF. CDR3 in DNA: TGTGCCAGCAGCCAGGGACTAGCGGGGGGAGCCTACGAGCAGTACTTC.

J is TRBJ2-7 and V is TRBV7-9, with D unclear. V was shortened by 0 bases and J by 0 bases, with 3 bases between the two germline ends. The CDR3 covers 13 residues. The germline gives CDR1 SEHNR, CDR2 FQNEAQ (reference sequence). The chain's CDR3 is CASSLAGSYEQYF. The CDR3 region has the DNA TGTGCCAGCAGCTTAGCGGGCTCCTACGAGCAGTACTTC.

CDR3 loop: CSVGQVSYNEQFF. The CDR3 region has the DNA TGCAGCGTAGGGCAGGTCTCCTACAATGAGCAGTTCTTC. The genes are TRBV29-1 and TRBJ2-1; no clear D gene. The V gene lost 6 bases and the J gene lost 0 bases, with 9 bases spanning the gap. The V gene's germline CDR1 is SQVTM and CDR2 ANQGSEA. This CDR3 has 13 amino acids.

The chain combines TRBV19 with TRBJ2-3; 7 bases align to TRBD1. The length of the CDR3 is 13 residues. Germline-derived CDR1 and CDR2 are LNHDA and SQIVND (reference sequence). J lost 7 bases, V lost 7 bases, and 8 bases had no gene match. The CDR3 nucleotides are TGTGCCAGTAAAGGGACAGTGTGGTATACGCAGTATTTT. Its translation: CASKGTVWYTQYF. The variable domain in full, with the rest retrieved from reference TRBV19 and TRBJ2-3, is DGGITQSPKYLFRKEGQNVTLSCEQNLNHDAMYWYRQDPGQGLRLIYYSQIVNDFQKGDIAEGYSVSREKKESFPLTVTSAQKNPTAFYLCASKGTVWYTQYFGPGTRLTVL.

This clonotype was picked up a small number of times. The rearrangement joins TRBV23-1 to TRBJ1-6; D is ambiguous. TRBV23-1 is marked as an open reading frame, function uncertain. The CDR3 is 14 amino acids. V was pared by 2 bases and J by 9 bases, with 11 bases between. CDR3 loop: CASSQPAQASPLHF. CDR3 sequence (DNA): TGCGCCAGCAGTCAACCCGCGCAGGCTTCACCCCTCCACTTT.

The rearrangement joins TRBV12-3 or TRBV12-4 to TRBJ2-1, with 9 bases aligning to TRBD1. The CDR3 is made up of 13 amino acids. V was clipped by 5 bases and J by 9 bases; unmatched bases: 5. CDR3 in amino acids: CASSGGTGFEQFF. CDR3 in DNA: TGTGCCAGCAGTGGTGGGACAGGGTTTGAGCAGTTCTTC.

In DNA form, the CDR3 reads TGCGCCAGCAGCCAAGACCGCCGTAGCGGGAATGTGGTCTCAAAGCAAGAGACCCAGTACTTC. Encoded protein: CASSQDRRSGNVVSKQETQYF. The chain uses TRBV4-3 and TRBJ2-5; 8 bases align to TRBD2. The CDR3 is 21 residues long. J gave up 2 bases and V 0 bases, and 20 bases lay outside the gene matches. Germline V gene sequence: CDR1 LGHNA, CDR2 YSLEER.

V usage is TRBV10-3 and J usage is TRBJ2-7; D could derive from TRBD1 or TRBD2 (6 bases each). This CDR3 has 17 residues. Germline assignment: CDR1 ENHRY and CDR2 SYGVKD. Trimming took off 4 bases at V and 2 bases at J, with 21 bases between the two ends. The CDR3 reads CAISGKSGASVTYEQYF. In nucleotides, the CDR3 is TGTGCCATCAGTGGGAAATCAGGGGCTAGCGTTACCTACGAGCAGTACTTC.

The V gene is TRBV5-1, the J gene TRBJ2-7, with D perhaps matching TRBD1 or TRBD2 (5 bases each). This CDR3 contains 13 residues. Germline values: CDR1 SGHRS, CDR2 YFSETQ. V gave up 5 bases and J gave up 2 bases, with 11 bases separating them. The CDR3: CASSRGSAYEQYF. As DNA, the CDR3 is TGCGCCAGCAGTCGGGGCAGCGCCTACGAGCAGTACTTC.

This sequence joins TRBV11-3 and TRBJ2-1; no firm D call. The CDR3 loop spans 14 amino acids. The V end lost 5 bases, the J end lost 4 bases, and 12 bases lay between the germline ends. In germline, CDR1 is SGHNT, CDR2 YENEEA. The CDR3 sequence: CASSQDKGYNEQFF. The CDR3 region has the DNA TGTGCCAGCAGCCAAGATAAGGGATACAATGAGCAGTTCTTC.

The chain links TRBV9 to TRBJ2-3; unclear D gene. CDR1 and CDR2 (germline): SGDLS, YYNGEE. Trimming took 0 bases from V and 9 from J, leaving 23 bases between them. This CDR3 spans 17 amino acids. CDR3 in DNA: TGTGCCAGCAGCGTAGCTACCAGACACGAGACACAGATAACGCAGTATTTT. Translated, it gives CASSVATRHETQITQYF.

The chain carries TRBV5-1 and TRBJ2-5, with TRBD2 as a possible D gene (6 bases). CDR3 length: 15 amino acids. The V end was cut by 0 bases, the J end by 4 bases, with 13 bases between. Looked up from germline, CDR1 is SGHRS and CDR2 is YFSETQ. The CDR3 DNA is TGCGCCAGCAGCTTGGCGGGAGATATGGTAGAGACCCAGTACTTC. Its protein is CASSLAGDMVETQYF.

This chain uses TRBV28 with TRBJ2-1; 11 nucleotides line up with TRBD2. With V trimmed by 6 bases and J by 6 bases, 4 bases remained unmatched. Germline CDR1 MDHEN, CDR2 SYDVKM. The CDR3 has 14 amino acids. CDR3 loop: CASRTSGTFNEQFF. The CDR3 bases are TGTGCCAGCAGGACTAGCGGGACCTTCAATGAGCAGTTCTTC.

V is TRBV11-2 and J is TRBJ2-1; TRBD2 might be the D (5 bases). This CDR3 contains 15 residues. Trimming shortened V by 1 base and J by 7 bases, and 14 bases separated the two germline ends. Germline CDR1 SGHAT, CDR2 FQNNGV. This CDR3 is CASSLGREIYNEQFF. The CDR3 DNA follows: TGTGCCAGCAGCTTAGGCCGGGAAATTTATAATGAGCAGTTCTTC. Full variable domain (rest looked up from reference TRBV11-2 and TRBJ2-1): EAGVAQSPRYKIIEKRQSVAFWCNPISGHATLYWYQQILGQGPKLLIQFQNNGVVDDSQLPKDRFSAERLKGVDSTLKIQPAKLEDSAVYLCASSLGREIYNEQFFGPGTRLTVL.

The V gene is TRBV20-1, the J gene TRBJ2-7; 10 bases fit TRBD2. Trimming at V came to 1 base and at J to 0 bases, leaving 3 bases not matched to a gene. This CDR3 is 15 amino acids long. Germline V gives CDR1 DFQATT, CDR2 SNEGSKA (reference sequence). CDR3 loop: CSARVASGSSYEQYF. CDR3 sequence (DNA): TGCAGTGCTAGAGTGGCTAGCGGGAGCTCCTACGAGCAGTACTTC.

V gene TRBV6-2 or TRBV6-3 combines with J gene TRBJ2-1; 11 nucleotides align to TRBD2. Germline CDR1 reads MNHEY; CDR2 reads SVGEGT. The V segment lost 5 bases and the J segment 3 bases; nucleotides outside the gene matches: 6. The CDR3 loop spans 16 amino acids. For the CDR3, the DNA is TGTGCCAGCAGTGACGCCGGGACTAGCGGCTACAATGAGCAGTTCTTC. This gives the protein CASSDAGTSGYNEQFF.

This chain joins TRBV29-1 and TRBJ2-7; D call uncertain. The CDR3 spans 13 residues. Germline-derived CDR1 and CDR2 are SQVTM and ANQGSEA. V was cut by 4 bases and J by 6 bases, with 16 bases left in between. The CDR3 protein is CSVVLVGTLEQYF. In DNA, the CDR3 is TGCAGCGTTGTCTTGGTCGGTACCCTCGAGCAGTACTTC.

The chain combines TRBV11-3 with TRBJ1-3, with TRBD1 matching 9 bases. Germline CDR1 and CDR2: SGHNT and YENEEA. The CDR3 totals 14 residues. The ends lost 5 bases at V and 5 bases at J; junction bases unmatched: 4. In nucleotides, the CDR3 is TGTGCCAGCAGCCAGGGACAGGGCCGAAACACCATATATTTT. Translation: CASSQGQGRNTIYF.

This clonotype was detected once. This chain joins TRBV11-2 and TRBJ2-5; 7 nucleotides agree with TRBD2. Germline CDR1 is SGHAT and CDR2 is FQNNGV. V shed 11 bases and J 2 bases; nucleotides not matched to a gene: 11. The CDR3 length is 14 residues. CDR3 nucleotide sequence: TGTGCCTCTCAGCGGGACTACGGTCAAGAGACCCAGTACTTC. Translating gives CASQRDYGQETQYF.

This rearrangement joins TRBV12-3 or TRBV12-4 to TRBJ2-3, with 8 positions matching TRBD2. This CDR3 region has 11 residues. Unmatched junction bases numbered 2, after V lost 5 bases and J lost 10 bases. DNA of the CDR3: TGTGCCAGCAGTGAGACTAGCGCGCAGTATTTT. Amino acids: CASSETSAQYF.